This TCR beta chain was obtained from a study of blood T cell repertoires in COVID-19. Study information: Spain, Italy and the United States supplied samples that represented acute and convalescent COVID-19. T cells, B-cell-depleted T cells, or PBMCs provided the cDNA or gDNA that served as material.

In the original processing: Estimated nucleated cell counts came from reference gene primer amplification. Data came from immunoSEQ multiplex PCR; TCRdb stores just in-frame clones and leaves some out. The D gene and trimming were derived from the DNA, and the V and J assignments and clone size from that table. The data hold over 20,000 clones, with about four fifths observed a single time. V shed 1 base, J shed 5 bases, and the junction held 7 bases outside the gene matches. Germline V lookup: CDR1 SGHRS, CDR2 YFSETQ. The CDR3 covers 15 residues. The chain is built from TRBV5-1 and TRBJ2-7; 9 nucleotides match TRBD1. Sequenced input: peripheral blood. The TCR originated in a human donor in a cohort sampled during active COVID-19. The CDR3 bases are TGCGCCAGCAGCTTGCCGACAGGGGGGAGGGACGAGCAGTACTTC. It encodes CASSLPTGGRDEQYF.